A selection of T cell receptor beta chains follows, all from one sample in a study of siplizumab effects on memory and regulatory T cells. Profiling relied on immunoSEQ multiplex PCR, and the TCRdb table lists in-frame clones only, not all of them. Found here are 100,000 to 110,000 clones, 94% of them singletons; the top ten hold 1% to 1.5%. The sequenced material came from non-Treg CD4+ T cells sorted from blood. Receptor source: a human donor in good health. Both conserved end residues are part of each CDR3. The D gene is left open where the match is weak. For some rows the clone size is stated as once, few or many, or as a class when expanded; others skip it.

abundance	j_gene	v_gene	d_gene	CDR3nt	CDR3aa
NA	TRBJ2-2	TRBV5-4	NA	TGTGCCAGCAGCCCGGCAGGGACTCGGGGCACCGGGGAGCTGTTTTTT	CASSPAGTRGTGELFF
NA	TRBJ2-1	TRBV11-2	TRBD1	TGTGCCAGCAGCTCATCCCGGGACAGGGGAGATGAGCAGTTCTTC	CASSSSRDRGDEQFF
NA	TRBJ2-3	TRBV4-1	NA	TGCGCCAGCCTGGGGGCAGATACGCAGTATTTT	CASLGADTQYF
NA	TRBJ2-7	TRBV28	TRBD2	TGTGCCAGCAGTCCAAGATTTAAGCGGGAACAATCCTACGAGCAGTACTTC	CASSPRFKREQSYEQYF
NA	TRBJ1-4	TRBV5-1	NA	TGCGCCAGCAGCTTGGTACAGGCGGCAACTAATGAAAAACTGTTTTTT	CASSLVQAATNEKLFF
once	TRBJ2-3	TRBV6-5	TRBD1	TGTGCCAGCAGGGTAGACAGGGCAGCTACGCAGTATTTT	CASRVDRAATQYF
NA	TRBJ1-5	TRBV19	TRBD1	TGTGCCAGTAGAGAGACAGGGCAGCCCCAGCATTTT	CASRETGQPQHF
NA	TRBJ2-5	TRBV29-1	NA	TGCAGCGTTGGAATCGGGGCGGGGGCAGAGACCCAGTACTTC	CSVGIGAGAETQYF
NA	TRBJ2-1	TRBV9	TRBD2	TGTGCCAGCAGCGTAGCAGCGGGAGATCAGTTCTTC	CASSVAAGDQFF
few	TRBJ1-1	TRBV2	NA	TGTGCCAGCGGGGCGGACACTGAAGCTTTCTTT	CASGADTEAFF
NA	TRBJ2-5	TRBV5-1	NA	TGCGCCAGCAGCTTGGGGGGCGTAGAAGTAGAGACCCAGTACTTC	CASSLGGVEVETQYF
NA	TRBJ1-2	TRBV7-3	NA	TGTGCCAGCAGCTTAACGGCGGCGGGGGCGCAAGGCTACACCTTC	CASSLTAAGAQGYTF
NA	TRBJ2-5	TRBV19	TRBD1	TGTGCCAGTAGTTCCGGGACAGGGAAGACCCAGTACTTC	CASSSGTGKTQYF